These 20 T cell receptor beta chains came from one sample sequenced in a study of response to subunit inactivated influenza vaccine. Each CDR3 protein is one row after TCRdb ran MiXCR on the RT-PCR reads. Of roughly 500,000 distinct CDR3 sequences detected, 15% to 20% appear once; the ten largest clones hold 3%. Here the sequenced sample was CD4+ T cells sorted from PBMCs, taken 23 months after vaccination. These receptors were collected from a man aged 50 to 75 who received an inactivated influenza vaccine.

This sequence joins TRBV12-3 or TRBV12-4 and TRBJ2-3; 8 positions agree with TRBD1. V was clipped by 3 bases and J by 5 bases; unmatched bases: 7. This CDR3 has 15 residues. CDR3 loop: CASSLDRVDQDTQYF. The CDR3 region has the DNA TGTGCCAGCAGTTTGGACAGGGTTGATCAAGATACGCAGTATTTT.

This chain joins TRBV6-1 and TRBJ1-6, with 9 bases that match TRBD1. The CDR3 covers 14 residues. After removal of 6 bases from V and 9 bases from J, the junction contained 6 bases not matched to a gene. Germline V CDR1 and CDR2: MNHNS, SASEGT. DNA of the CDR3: TGTGCCAGCAGCAGGACAGGGGACCGTTCACCCCTCCACTTT. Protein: CASSRTGDRSPLHF.

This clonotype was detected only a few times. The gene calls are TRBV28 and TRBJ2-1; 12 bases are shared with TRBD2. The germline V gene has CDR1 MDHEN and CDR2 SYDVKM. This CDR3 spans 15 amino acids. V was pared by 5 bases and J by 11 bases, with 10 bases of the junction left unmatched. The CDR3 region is CASSPERTSGIKQFF. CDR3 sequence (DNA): TGTGCCAGCAGTCCCGAAAGGACTAGCGGGATAAAGCAGTTCTTC.

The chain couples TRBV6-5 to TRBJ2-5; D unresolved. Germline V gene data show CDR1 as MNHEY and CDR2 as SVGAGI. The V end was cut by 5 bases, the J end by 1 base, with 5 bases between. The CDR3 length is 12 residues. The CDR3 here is CASSTTQETQYF. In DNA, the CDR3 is TGTGCCAGCAGTACAACCCAAGAGACCCAGTACTTC.

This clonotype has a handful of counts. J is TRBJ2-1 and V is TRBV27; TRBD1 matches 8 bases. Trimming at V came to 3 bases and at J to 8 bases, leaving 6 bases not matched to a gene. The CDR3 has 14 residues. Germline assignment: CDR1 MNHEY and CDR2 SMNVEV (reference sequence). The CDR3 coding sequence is TGTGCCAGCAGTTTTTACAGGGGGAGCTATGAGCAGTTCTTC. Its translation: CASSFYRGSYEQFF.

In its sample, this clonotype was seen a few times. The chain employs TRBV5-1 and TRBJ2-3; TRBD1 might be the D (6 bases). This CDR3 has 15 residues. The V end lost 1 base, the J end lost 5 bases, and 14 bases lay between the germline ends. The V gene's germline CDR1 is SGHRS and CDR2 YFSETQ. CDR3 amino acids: CASSLHRAAGDTQYF. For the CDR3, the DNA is TGCGCCAGCAGCTTGCACAGGGCCGCCGGAGATACGCAGTATTTT.

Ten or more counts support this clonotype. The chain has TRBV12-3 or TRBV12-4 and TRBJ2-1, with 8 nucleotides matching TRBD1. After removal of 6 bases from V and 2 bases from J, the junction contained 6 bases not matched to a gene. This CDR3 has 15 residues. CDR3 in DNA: TGTGCCAGCAGCATACAGGGGGGCACCTACAATGAGCAGTTCTTC. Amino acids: CASSIQGGTYNEQFF.

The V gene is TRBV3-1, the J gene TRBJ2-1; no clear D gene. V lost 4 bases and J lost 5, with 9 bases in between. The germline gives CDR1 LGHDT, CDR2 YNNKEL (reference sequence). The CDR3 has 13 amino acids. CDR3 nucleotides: TGTGCCAGCAGCCCGGACGGCCACAATGAGCAGTTCTTC. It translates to CASSPDGHNEQFF.

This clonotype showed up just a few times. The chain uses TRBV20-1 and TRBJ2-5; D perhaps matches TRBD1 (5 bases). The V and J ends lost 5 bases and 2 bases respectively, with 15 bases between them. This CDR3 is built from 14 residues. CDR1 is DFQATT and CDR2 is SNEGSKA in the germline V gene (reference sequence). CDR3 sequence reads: CSAPRVYRQETQYF. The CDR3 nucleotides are TGCAGTGCTCCTCGGGTCTACAGGCAAGAGACCCAGTACTTC.

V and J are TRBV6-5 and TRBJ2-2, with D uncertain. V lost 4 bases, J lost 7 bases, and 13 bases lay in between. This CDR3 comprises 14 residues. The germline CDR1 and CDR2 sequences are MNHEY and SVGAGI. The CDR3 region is CASSSMLGIGELFF. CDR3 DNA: TGTGCCAGCAGTTCGATGCTAGGGATCGGGGAGCTGTTTTTT.

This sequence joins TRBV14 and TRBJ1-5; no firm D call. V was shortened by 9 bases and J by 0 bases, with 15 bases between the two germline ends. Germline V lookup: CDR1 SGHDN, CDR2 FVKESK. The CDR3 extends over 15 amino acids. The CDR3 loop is CARTSFSGSNQPQHF. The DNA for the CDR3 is TGTGCCAGGACGTCATTTAGCGGTAGCAATCAGCCCCAGCATTTT.

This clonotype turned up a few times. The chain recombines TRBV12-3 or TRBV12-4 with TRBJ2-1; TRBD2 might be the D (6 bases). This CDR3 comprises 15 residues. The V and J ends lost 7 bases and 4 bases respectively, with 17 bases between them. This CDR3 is CASTHGLGGYNEQFF. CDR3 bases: TGTGCCAGCACCCATGGGCTAGGAGGGTACAATGAGCAGTTCTTC.

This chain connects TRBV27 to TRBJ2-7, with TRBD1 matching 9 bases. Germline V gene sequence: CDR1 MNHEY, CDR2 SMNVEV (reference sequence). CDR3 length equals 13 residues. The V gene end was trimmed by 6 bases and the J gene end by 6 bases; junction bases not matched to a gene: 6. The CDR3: CASRRTGDGEQYF. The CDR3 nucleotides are TGTGCCAGCAGAAGGACAGGGGACGGCGAGCAGTACTTC.

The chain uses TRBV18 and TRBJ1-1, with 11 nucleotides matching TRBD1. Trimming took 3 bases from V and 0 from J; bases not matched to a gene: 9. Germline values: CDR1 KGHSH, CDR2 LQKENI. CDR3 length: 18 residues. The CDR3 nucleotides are TGTGCCAGCTCACCCCCTCTGGGACAGGGGGGGATGAACACTGAAGCTTTCTTT. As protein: CASSPPLGQGGMNTEAFF.

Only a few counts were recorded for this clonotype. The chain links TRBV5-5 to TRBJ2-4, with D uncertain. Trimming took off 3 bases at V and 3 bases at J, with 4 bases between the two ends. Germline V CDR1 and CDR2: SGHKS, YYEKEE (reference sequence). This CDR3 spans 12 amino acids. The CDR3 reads CASSYRKNIQYF. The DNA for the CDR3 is TGTGCCAGCAGCTATCGCAAAAACATTCAGTACTTC.

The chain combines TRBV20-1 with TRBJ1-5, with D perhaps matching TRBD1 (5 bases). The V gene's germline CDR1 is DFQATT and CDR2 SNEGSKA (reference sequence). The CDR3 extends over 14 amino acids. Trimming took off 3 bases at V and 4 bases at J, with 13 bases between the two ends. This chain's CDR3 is CSASQRGRNQPQHF. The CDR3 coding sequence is TGCAGTGCTAGCCAGAGGGGTCGTAATCAGCCCCAGCATTTT.

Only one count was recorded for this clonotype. The CDR3 nucleotides are TGTGCCAGCAGCCATTTAGATGAGCAGTACTTC. It translates to CASSHLDEQYF. J is TRBJ2-7 and V is TRBV3-1; no clear D. Germline assignment: CDR1 LGHDT and CDR2 YNNKEL (reference sequence). The CDR3 consists of 11 residues. V was trimmed by 3 bases and J by 7 bases, leaving 7 bases between them.

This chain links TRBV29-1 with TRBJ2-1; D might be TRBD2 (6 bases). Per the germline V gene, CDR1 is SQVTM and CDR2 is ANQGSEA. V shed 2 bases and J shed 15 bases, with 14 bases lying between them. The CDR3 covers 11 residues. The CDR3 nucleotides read TGCAGCGTTGAATCGACTAGTCCAGGGTTCTTC. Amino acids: CSVESTSPGFF.

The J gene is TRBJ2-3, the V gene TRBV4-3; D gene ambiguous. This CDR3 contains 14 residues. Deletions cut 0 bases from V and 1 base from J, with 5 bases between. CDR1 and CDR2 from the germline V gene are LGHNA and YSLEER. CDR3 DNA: TGCGCCAGCAGCCAAGAGGTCCGCACAGATACGCAGTATTTT. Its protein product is CASSQEVRTDTQYF.

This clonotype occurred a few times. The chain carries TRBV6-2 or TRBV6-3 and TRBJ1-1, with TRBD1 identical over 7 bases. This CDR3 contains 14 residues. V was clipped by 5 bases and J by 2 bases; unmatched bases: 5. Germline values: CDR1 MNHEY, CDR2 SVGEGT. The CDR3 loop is CASSDWTGNTEAFF. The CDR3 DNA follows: TGTGCCAGCAGTGACTGGACAGGTAACACTGAAGCTTTCTTT.